One and the same sample provided the 13 T cell receptor beta chains below, sequenced in a study of OX40 agonist ivuxolimab in advanced cancers. Clones were read by immunoSEQ multiplex PCR, and TCRdb kept only the in-frame ones, dropping some. The table has 95,000 to 150,000 clones, around 93% seen once. The sequenced sample was CD4+ or CD8+ T cells sorted from blood, obtained in a trial of the OX40 agonist ivuxolimab. These receptors were collected from an adult with an advanced solid tumor such as melanoma, head and neck, liver or kidney cancer.

The genes are TRBV6-6 and TRBJ2-7; D is possibly TRBD1 (5 bases). The CDR3 has 12 residues. Trimming took off 6 bases at V and 3 bases at J, with 9 bases between the two ends. CDR1 is MNHNY, CDR2 SVGAGI, per germline (reference sequence). CDR3 protein: CASRHDSYEQYF. The CDR3 region has the DNA TGTGCCAGCAGACACGACAGCTACGAGCAGTACTTC.

The chain carries TRBV6-6 and TRBJ1-2; no clear D. Per the germline V gene, CDR1 is MNHNY and CDR2 is SVGAGI (reference sequence). Deletions cut 2 bases from V and 7 bases from J, with 11 bases between. The length of the CDR3 is 13 residues. The CDR3 protein is CASSYLSTGGYTF. The CDR3 coding sequence is TGTGCCAGCAGTTACCTTTCGACCGGTGGCTACACCTTC.

The chain has TRBV6-5 and TRBJ2-2; D remains unclear. Trimming took off 6 bases at V and 5 bases at J, with 13 bases between the two ends. The CDR3 has 14 amino acids. From germline, CDR1 is MNHEY and CDR2 SVGAGI. The CDR3 DNA is TGTGCCAGCAGCCCTGCTTTCCGAACCGGGGAGCTGTTTTTT. It codes for CASSPAFRTGELFF.

The CDR3 region is CASGETGGGNEKLFF. The CDR3 coding sequence is TGTGCCAGCGGAGAGACAGGGGGGGGGAATGAAAAACTGTTTTTT. This chain links TRBV6-5 with TRBJ1-4; the match to TRBD1 covers 9 bases. Germline-derived CDR1 and CDR2 are MNHEY and SVGAGI. The CDR3 length is 15 residues. After removal of 8 bases from V and 5 bases from J, the junction contained 9 bases not matched to a gene.

This clone was seen only once. The chain carries TRBV4-1 and TRBJ2-3, with D possibly matching TRBD2 (5 bases). Germline values: CDR1 MGHRA, CDR2 YSYEKL. This CDR3 contains 17 residues. Trimming took 0 bases from V and 7 from J, leaving 20 bases between them. CDR3 in DNA: TGCGCCAGCAGCCAAGATCAAGCAGGCGGGCGGTCTTATACGCAGTATTTT. It specifies CASSQDQAGGRSYTQYF.

This clone was observed once. V and J are TRBV28 and TRBJ1-2; D might be TRBD1 (5 bases). The germline V gene encodes CDR1 MDHEN and CDR2 SYDVKM. CDR3 length equals 13 residues. The V and J ends lost 9 bases and 4 bases respectively, with 15 bases between them. This CDR3 reads CASLGDWSYGYTF. The DNA for the CDR3 is TGTGCCAGTCTAGGGGACTGGAGCTATGGCTACACCTTC.

Only one count was recorded for this clone. The rearrangement joins TRBV19 to TRBJ1-4; 10 positions match TRBD1. V trimming: 6 bases; J trimming: 8 bases; junction bases outside the gene matches: 6. Germline assignment: CDR1 LNHDA and CDR2 SQIVND (reference sequence). The CDR3 extends over 14 amino acids. CDR3 sequence (DNA): TGTGCCAGTAGGAGGACAGGGGGACGAGAAAAACTGTTTTTT. It codes for CASRRTGGREKLFF.

In this sample, this clone turned up once. CDR3 amino acids: CASSLVSSEVRRNTEAFF. The CDR3 DNA reads TGTGCCAGCAGCTTAGTAAGTTCAGAAGTTAGGAGGAACACTGAAGCTTTCTTT. The chain uses TRBV7-2 and TRBJ1-1; the D is unclear. This CDR3 has 18 residues. Germline V CDR1 and CDR2: SGHTA, FQGNSA. V lost 1 base and J 1 base, leaving 19 bases between the germline ends.

CDR3: CASSFETVTYEQYF. For the CDR3, the DNA is TGTGCCAGCAGTTTCGAAACAGTGACCTACGAGCAGTACTTC. This rearrangement joins TRBV2 to TRBJ2-7; D uncertain. The CDR3 sequence is 14 residues long. Trimming removed 5 bases from V and 2 bases from J, with 13 bases in between. CDR1 and CDR2 (germline): SNHLY, FYNNEI.

A single count supports this clone. The chain recombines TRBV11-3 with TRBJ2-5; 14 bases are a match to TRBD2. Germline lookup yields CDR1 SGHNT and CDR2 YENEEA. The CDR3 is 18 residues long. After removal of 5 bases from V and 4 bases from J, the junction contained 12 bases not matched to a gene. CDR3 residues: CASSARLAGGPGRETQYF. The DNA for the CDR3 is TGTGCCAGCAGCGCCCGACTAGCGGGAGGGCCGGGTCGAGAGACCCAGTACTTC. Together with reference TRBV11-3 and TRBJ2-5, the CDR3 gives the full variable domain: EAGVVQSPRYKIIEKKQPVAFWCNPISGHNTLYWYLQNLGQGPELLIRYENEEAVDDSQLPKDRFSAERLKGVDSTLKIQPAELGDSAVYLCASSARLAGGPGRETQYFGPGTRLLVL.

The chain joins TRBV25-1 to TRBJ2-3; 10 nucleotides match TRBD1. The CDR3 sequence is 16 residues long. The V and J ends lost 7 bases and 5 bases, in that order; junction bases with no gene match: 12. Germline lookup yields CDR1 MGHDK and CDR2 SYGVNS. Here the CDR3 DNA reads TGTGCCAGCACCGAGAGGACAGGGGGTTTCGGAGATACGCAGTATTTT. This translates into CASTERTGGFGDTQYF.

V is TRBV5-1 and J is TRBJ1-5; D unclear. Between the trimmed V and J ends, which lost 5 bases and 6 bases, there was a span of 12 bases. This CDR3 contains 13 residues. Germline loops: CDR1 SGHRS, CDR2 YFSETQ. The chain's CDR3 is CASSNVVGQPQHF. CDR3 nucleotides: TGCGCCAGCAGTAACGTAGTAGGTCAGCCCCAGCATTTT.

The V and J genes are TRBV4-3 and TRBJ2-3, with D possibly being TRBD2 (5 bases). There are 15 residues in the CDR3. CDR1 and CDR2 (germline): LGHNA, YSLEER. The germline V and J ends were trimmed by 8 bases and 0 bases, with 15 bases remaining between them. Here the CDR3 reads CASSPSRTSTDTQYF. DNA of the CDR3: TGCGCCAGCTCACCCAGCCGGACTAGCACAGATACGCAGTATTTT.